This section outlines one T cell receptor (beta chain) sequence together with its context. What it recognizes is unknown. The data originate from a study of cytomegalovirus exposure and HLA in healthy donors. The study's findings and limits: Another analysis was done later, and it associated 15,000 to 20,000 TCR beta sequences with HLA alleles at 0.05 false discovery rate. Cytomegalovirus-associated status was assigned to fewer than 200 TCR beta chains.

With 60 Vbeta and 13 Jbeta primers, the PCR was carried out. Sequencing was performed with immunoSEQ multiplex PCR; in TCRdb, only in-frame clones are kept and a portion is missing. The sample shows 85,000 to 100,000 clones, over 65% of them seen only once. Input material: PBMCs. The receptor was derived from a man in his fifties or sixties in good health and CMV-seropositive.

The CDR3 sequence: CASSARENYGYTF. The CDR3 DNA reads as TGTGCCAGCAGCGCCAGGGAAAACTATGGCTACACCTTC. This chain connects TRBV9 to TRBJ1-2; D is perhaps TRBD1 (5 bases). The CDR3 is 13 amino acids. Germline V lookup: CDR1 SGDLS, CDR2 YYNGEE. The V gene lost 3 bases and the J gene lost 2 bases, with 8 bases spanning the gap.